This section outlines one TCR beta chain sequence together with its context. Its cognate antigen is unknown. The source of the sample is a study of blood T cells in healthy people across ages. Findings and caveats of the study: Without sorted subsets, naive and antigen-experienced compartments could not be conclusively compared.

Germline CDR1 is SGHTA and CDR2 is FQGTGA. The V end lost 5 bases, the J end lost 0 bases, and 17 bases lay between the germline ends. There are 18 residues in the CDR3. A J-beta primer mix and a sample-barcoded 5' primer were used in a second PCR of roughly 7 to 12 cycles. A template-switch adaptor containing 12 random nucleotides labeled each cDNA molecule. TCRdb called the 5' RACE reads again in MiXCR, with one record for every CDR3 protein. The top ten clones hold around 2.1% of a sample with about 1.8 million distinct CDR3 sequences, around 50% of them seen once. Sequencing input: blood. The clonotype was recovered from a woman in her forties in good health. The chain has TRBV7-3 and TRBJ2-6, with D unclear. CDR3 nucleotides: TGTGCCAGCAGCCCTTCCGTTTCGGCATACTCTGGGGCCAACGTCCTGACTTTC. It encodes CASSPSVSAYSGANVLTF.